The 17 T cell receptor beta chains given below trace back to one sample, sequenced in a study of T cell responses to AZD1222 COVID-19 vaccine. Data came from immunoSEQ multiplex PCR; TCRdb stores just in-frame clones and leaves some out. The sample holds approximately 130,000 clones, roughly nine tenths seen once. Here the sequenced sample was peripheral blood, taken 28 days after the second AZD1222 dose. The source of these receptors is an adult who received the AZD1222 COVID-19 vaccine.

The gene calls are TRBV2 and TRBJ2-7, with 8 bases aligning to TRBD2. This CDR3 region has 14 residues. CDR1 is SNHLY and CDR2 is FYNNEI in the germline V gene. V lost 8 bases and J lost 2; bases outside the gene matches: 8. CDR3 amino acids: CASFRGGTPYEQYF. In nucleotides, the CDR3 is TGTGCCAGCTTTCGGGGGGGCACCCCCTACGAGCAGTACTTC.

The chain is built from TRBV30 and TRBJ1-6; TRBD1 might be the D (5 bases). The V end was cut by 0 bases, the J end by 1 base, with 13 bases between. Germline CDR1 GTSNPN, CDR2 SVGIG (reference sequence). The CDR3 runs 17 residues. CDR3 coding DNA: TGTGCCTGGAGTGTACGTGGGGGAACGTCCTATAATTCACCCCTCCACTTT. Protein sequence: CAWSVRGGTSYNSPLHF.

The gene calls are TRBV7-9 and TRBJ1-1, with TRBD1 as a possible D gene (5 bases). CDR3 length equals 15 residues. CDR1 and CDR2 (germline): SEHNR, FQNEAQ (reference sequence). The germline V and J ends were trimmed by 0 bases and 4 bases, with 12 bases remaining between them. CDR3 sequence: CASSLARGGSTEAFF. Written as DNA, the CDR3 is TGTGCCAGCAGCTTAGCGCGCGGGGGATCCACTGAAGCTTTCTTT.

This rearrangement joins TRBV19 to TRBJ1-5, with a tentative D call TRBD1 (5 bases). CDR3 length: 14 amino acids. Per germline, CDR1 LNHDA and CDR2 SQIVND (reference sequence). The germline V and J ends were trimmed by 6 bases and 0 bases, with 9 bases remaining between them. CDR3 bases: TGTGCCAGTAGAGGGGCCAATAGCAATCAGCCCCAGCATTTT. It specifies CASRGANSNQPQHF. The full variable domain, with the rest looked up from reference TRBV19 and TRBJ1-5, is DGGITQSPKYLFRKEGQNVTLSCEQNLNHDAMYWYRQDPGQGLRLIYYSQIVNDFQKGDIAEGYSVSREKKESFPLTVTSAQKNPTAFYLCASRGANSNQPQHFGDGTRLSIL.

The V call is TRBV7-9, the J call TRBJ1-4, with 7 bases lining up with TRBD1. The CDR3 extends over 14 amino acids. The junction had 5 bases not matched to a gene; V was cut back by 5 bases and J by 5 bases. The germline CDR1 and CDR2 sequences are SEHNR and FQNEAQ (reference sequence). The CDR3 region has the DNA TGTGCCAGCAGCCTGGGACAGTCGAATGAAAAACTGTTTTTT. Protein product: CASSLGQSNEKLFF. Full variable domain (missing parts from reference TRBV7-9 and TRBJ1-4): DTGVSQNPRHKITKRGQNVTFRCDPISEHNRLYWYRQTLGQGPEFLTYFQNEAQLEKSRLLSDRFSAERPKGSFSTLEIQRTEQGDSAMYLCASSLGQSNEKLFFGSGTQLSVL.

The rearrangement joins TRBV5-1 to TRBJ1-1; no reliable D call. The length of the CDR3 is 11 residues. Between the trimmed V and J ends, which lost 5 bases and 5 bases, there was a span of 7 bases. The germline V gene encodes CDR1 SGHRS and CDR2 YFSETQ. The CDR3 here is CASSSQTEAFF. The CDR3 region has the DNA TGCGCCAGCAGTTCCCAGACTGAAGCTTTCTTT.

This rearrangement joins TRBV19 to TRBJ1-2; weak D call: TRBD1 (6 bases). Between the trimmed V and J ends, which lost 6 bases and 4 bases, there was a span of 18 bases. CDR3 length: 15 residues. The germline gives CDR1 LNHDA, CDR2 SQIVND (reference sequence). Here the CDR3 reads CASRSGGAGGYGYTF. The CDR3 coding sequence is TGTGCCAGTAGGAGTGGGGGGGCAGGAGGCTATGGCTACACCTTC. The variable domain in full, completed from reference TRBV19 and TRBJ1-2, reads DGGITQSPKYLFRKEGQNVTLSCEQNLNHDAMYWYRQDPGQGLRLIYYSQIVNDFQKGDIAEGYSVSREKKESFPLTVTSAQKNPTAFYLCASRSGGAGGYGYTFGSGTRLTVV.

The V and J genes are TRBV21-1 and TRBJ2-6. TRBV21-1 is given as a pseudogene. The CDR3 is 14 residues long. The CDR3, as DNA: TGTGCCAGCAGCAAAGCAACTGGGGCCAACGTCCTGACTTTC. Protein product: CASSKATGANVLTF.

The chain carries TRBV2 and TRBJ2-1; 13 positions agree with TRBD2. Per germline, CDR1 SNHLY and CDR2 FYNNEI. The CDR3 totals 14 residues. J gave up 8 bases and V 7 bases, and 5 bases lay outside the gene matches. This chain's CDR3 is CASMRLAGGHEQFF. For the CDR3, the DNA is TGTGCCAGCATGCGACTAGCGGGAGGCCATGAGCAGTTCTTC.

The rearrangement uses TRBV6-5 and TRBJ1-1, with D perhaps matching TRBD1 (6 bases). Germline-derived CDR1 and CDR2 are MNHEY and SVGAGI. The length of the CDR3 is 13 residues. V lost 4 bases and J lost 7, with 13 bases in between. CDR3 in amino acids: CASSSTGLGEAFF. CDR3 in DNA: TGTGCCAGCAGTTCGACAGGTCTAGGTGAAGCTTTCTTT.

The chain uses TRBV6-5 and TRBJ1-1, with D perhaps TRBD1 (6 bases). CDR1 is MNHEY and CDR2 is SVGAGI in the germline V gene. The length of the CDR3 is 12 residues. V lost 5 bases and J lost 11, with 15 bases in between. The CDR3 DNA reads TGTGCCAGCAGTCAACCAGGGGTAACTGCTTTCTTT. Translation: CASSQPGVTAFF.

J is TRBJ1-2 and V is TRBV11-2; no clear D gene. The CDR3 is 13 amino acids. V lost 2 bases, J lost 4 bases, and 8 bases lay in between. CDR1 and CDR2 (germline): SGHAT, FQNNGV. CDR3 residues: CASSLPPGYGYTF. The CDR3 DNA is TGTGCCAGCAGCTTACCGCCCGGCTATGGCTACACCTTC.

The V and J genes are TRBV5-1 and TRBJ2-3; 9 nucleotides line up with TRBD1. There are 15 residues in the CDR3. CDR1 and CDR2 (germline): SGHRS, YFSETQ. V shed 1 base and J 1 base; nucleotides not matched to a gene: 1. CDR3 loop: CASSLTGGRTDTQYF. For the CDR3, the DNA is TGCGCCAGCAGCTTGACAGGGGGCCGCACAGATACGCAGTATTTT. The complete variable domain, with remaining parts taken from reference TRBV5-1 and TRBJ2-3, reads KAGVTQTPRYLIKTRGQQVTLSCSPISGHRSVSWYQQTPGQGLQFLFEYFSETQRNKGNFPGRFSGRQFSNSRSEMNVSTLELGDSALYLCASSLTGGRTDTQYFGPGTRLTVL.

The chain carries TRBV2 and TRBJ1-2; 10 bases map to TRBD1. There are 16 residues in the CDR3. V gave up 7 bases and J gave up 7 bases; unmatched junction bases: 15. Germline CDR1 reads SNHLY; CDR2 reads FYNNEI. The DNA for the CDR3 is TGTGCCAGCACAGGGACAGGGGAATTCTTAGTAGGTGGCTACACCTTC. It codes for CASTGTGEFLVGGYTF.

The DNA for the CDR3 is TGTGCCAGCAGCTTAGGGCAGATTGGAAACACCATATATTTT. Its translation is CASSLGQIGNTIYF. The rearrangement uses TRBV11-2 and TRBJ1-3, with unresolved D. V lost 1 base and J lost 3, with 7 bases in between. Germline assignment: CDR1 SGHAT and CDR2 FQNNGV. The CDR3 has 14 residues.

The V gene is TRBV30, the J gene TRBJ2-7; no reliable D call. This CDR3 has 13 amino acids. The germline gives CDR1 GTSNPN, CDR2 SVGIG (reference sequence). V shed 2 bases and J shed 4 bases, with 12 bases lying between them. The CDR3 bases are TGTGCCTGGAGTCCAGCCCTAATTTACGAGCAGTACTTC. This encodes CAWSPALIYEQYF.

The rearrangement joins TRBV19 to TRBJ1-5; possibly TRBD1 for D (6 bases). The germline V gene has CDR1 LNHDA and CDR2 SQIVND (reference sequence). The CDR3 is made up of 14 amino acids. V lost 10 bases and J 11 bases, leaving 24 bases between the germline ends. The CDR3 DNA reads TGTGCCACTCGTTCCGACAGGAACTTAGGGACCCAGCATTTT. Amino acid sequence: CATRSDRNLGTQHF. The full variable domain, completed using reference TRBV19 and TRBJ1-5, is DGGITQSPKYLFRKEGQNVTLSCEQNLNHDAMYWYRQDPGQGLRLIYYSQIVNDFQKGDIAEGYSVSREKKESFPLTVTSAQKNPTAFYLCATRSDRNLGTQHFGDGTRLSIL.